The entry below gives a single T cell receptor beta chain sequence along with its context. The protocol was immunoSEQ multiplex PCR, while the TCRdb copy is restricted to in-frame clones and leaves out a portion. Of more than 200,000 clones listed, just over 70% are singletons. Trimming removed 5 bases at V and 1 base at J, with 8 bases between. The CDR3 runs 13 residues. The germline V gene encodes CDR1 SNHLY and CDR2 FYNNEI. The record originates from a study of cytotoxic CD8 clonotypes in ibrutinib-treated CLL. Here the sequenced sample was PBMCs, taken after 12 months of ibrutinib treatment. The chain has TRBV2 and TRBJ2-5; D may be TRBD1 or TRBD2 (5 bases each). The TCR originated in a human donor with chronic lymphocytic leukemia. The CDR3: CASSRDRQETQYF. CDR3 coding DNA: TGTGCCAGCAGTAGGGACCGCCAAGAGACCCAGTACTTC.